What follows describes a single T cell receptor beta chain. Generated by immunoSEQ multiplex PCR, the TCRdb table keeps only in-frame clones and is missing some. The sample contains about 80,000 clones, 92% of which appear only once. People who had autoimmune disease history or systemic immunosuppression were excluded. The sample belongs to a study of OX40 agonist ivuxolimab in advanced cancers. Study details: Ivuxolimab, which is an agonistic anti-OX40 (CD134) antibody, was administered to the patients. Three dose-escalation patients had partial responses: one with hepatocellular carcinoma and two with cutaneous melanoma.

The CDR3 loop spans 15 amino acids. Germline loops: CDR1 SGHVS, CDR2 FNYEAQ. V dropped 0 bases and J dropped 1 base, with 9 bases sitting between them. The chain has TRBV7-6 and TRBJ1-1; no firm D call. The sequence was collected from an adult with an advanced solid tumor such as melanoma, head and neck, liver or kidney cancer. Here the sequenced sample was CD4+ or CD8+ T cells sorted from blood, taken in a trial of the OX40 agonist ivuxolimab. The CDR3 sequence: CASSLAGEPNTEAFF. The CDR3 nucleotides are TGTGCCAGCAGCTTAGCCGGGGAGCCGAACACTGAAGCTTTCTTT.